These 28 T cell receptor beta chains came from one sample sequenced in a study of CD8+ T cells in alopecia areata. Treatment of the sample: oral pan-JAK inhibitor, 5-10 mg twice daily. RNA extraction and reverse transcription yielded cDNA as sequencing template. Clones were sequenced by immunoSEQ multiplex PCR, and TCRdb holds only the in-frame ones, with some missing. The table has approximately 280,000 clones, 58% seen once. The sample was CD4+ T cells sorted from blood, taken at week 24, from a patient treated with tofacitinib. The receptor set was obtained from a human donor with alopecia areata.

This clone was seen just once. V gene TRBV2 combines with J gene TRBJ2-3, with TRBD2 identical over 10 bases. The length of the CDR3 is 15 residues. V lost 5 bases and J lost 2; bases outside the gene matches: 4. CDR1 SNHLY and CDR2 FYNNEI come from the germline V gene. The CDR3 protein is CASSRTSGDTDTQYF. As DNA, the CDR3 is TGTGCCAGCAGTCGGACTAGCGGAGACACAGATACGCAGTATTTT.

Only a few counts were recorded for this clone. J is TRBJ2-6 and V is TRBV14; 7 bases map to TRBD2. The CDR3 contains 16 residues. Looked up from germline, CDR1 is SGHDN and CDR2 is FVKESK. Trimming took 1 base from V and 0 from J; bases not matched to a gene: 0. The CDR3 protein is CASSQGGGSGANVLTF. CDR3 sequence (DNA): TGTGCCAGCAGCCAAGGCGGGGGCTCTGGGGCCAACGTCCTGACTTTC.

The chain combines TRBV29-1 with TRBJ2-2, with 8 bases identical to TRBD2. Trimming took 5 bases from V and 3 from J; bases not matched to a gene: 17. Per germline, CDR1 SQVTM and CDR2 ANQGSEA. The CDR3 extends over 18 amino acids. The CDR3 is CSVPSPHSGAGYTGELFF. The CDR3 nucleotides are TGCAGCGTTCCCAGTCCACATAGCGGGGCGGGGTACACCGGGGAGCTGTTTTTT.

CDR3 bases: TGTGCCAGCAGCGTCTTAGTGGAAACAGATACGCAGTATTTT. Translated: CASSVLVETDTQYF. The chain couples TRBV11-2 to TRBJ2-3, with D hard to call. Between the trimmed V and J ends, which lost 5 bases and 3 bases, there was a span of 12 bases. CDR3 length equals 14 residues. Germline V gene lookup returns CDR1 SGHAT and CDR2 FQNNGV. The complete variable domain, with remaining parts taken from reference TRBV11-2 and TRBJ2-3, reads EAGVAQSPRYKIIEKRQSVAFWCNPISGHATLYWYQQILGQGPKLLIQFQNNGVVDDSQLPKDRFSAERLKGVDSTLKIQPAKLEDSAVYLCASSVLVETDTQYFGPGTRLTVL.

J is TRBJ1-4 and V is TRBV6-6; D not certain. CDR3 size: 14 residues. Germline V CDR1 and CDR2: MNHNY, SVGAGI (reference sequence). V was shortened by 0 bases and J by 5 bases, with 7 bases between the two germline ends. CDR3 nucleotide sequence: TGTGCCAGCAGTTACTCGTCCAGGAATGAAAAACTGTTTTTT. This translates into CASSYSSRNEKLFF.

Details on this clone: This sample includes further DNA sequences coding for the same CDR3. This sequence joins TRBV5-1 and TRBJ2-7, with 7 bases that match TRBD1. Germline lookup yields CDR1 SGHRS and CDR2 YFSETQ. The CDR3 is made up of 14 amino acids. Trimming took 0 bases from V and 4 from J; bases not matched to a gene: 4. The CDR3 sequence is CASSLGQGMYEQYF. CDR3 nucleotide sequence: TGCGCCAGCAGCTTGGGACAGGGCATGTACGAGCAGTACTTC.

The chain recombines TRBV2 with TRBJ2-5; TRBD2 matches at 8 bases. Germline V gene lookup returns CDR1 SNHLY and CDR2 FYNNEI. With 5 bases clipped from V and 5 bases from J, the junction kept 7 bases outside the gene matches. The CDR3 has 14 amino acids. In DNA, the CDR3 is TGTGCCAGCAGTTCGGGAGGGTCATACGAGACCCAGTACTTC. Protein sequence: CASSSGGSYETQYF.

This clone was counted a single time. The rearrangement joins TRBV6-5 to TRBJ1-6; no clear D gene. V was cut by 4 bases and J by 9 bases, with 13 bases left in between. CDR3 length: 14 amino acids. Germline V gives CDR1 MNHEY, CDR2 SVGAGI. The chain's CDR3 is CASSSRGDRSPLHF. The CDR3 DNA sequence: TGTGCCAGCAGTTCCCGGGGAGATCGTTCACCCCTCCACTTT.

DNA of the CDR3: TGCGCCAGCAGCCGGACGGGAGAGACCCAGTACTTC. It yields the protein CASSRTGETQYF. The gene calls are TRBV5-1 and TRBJ2-5; no reliable D call. Germline V lookup: CDR1 SGHRS, CDR2 YFSETQ. The V gene lost 4 bases and the J gene lost 4 bases, with 8 bases spanning the gap. The CDR3 is made up of 12 amino acids.

This clone has only a few counts. The chain uses TRBV6-5 and TRBJ2-6; D gene ambiguous. V was pared by 2 bases and J by 0 bases, with 8 bases between. The CDR3 runs 16 residues. Germline V gene data show CDR1 as MNHEY and CDR2 as SVGAGI. Written as DNA, the CDR3 is TGTGCCAGCAGTTACGCGCAATCCTCTGGGGCCAACGTCCTGACTTTC. Translation gives CASSYAQSSGANVLTF.

The rearrangement links TRBV5-1 to TRBJ2-2; 11 nucleotides line up with TRBD1. V was clipped by 3 bases and J by 12 bases; unmatched bases: 7. The CDR3 contains 14 residues. The germline gives CDR1 SGHRS, CDR2 YFSETQ. CDR3 loop: CASSSDRGRRKLFF. DNA for the CDR3: TGCGCCAGCAGCTCGGACAGGGGGCGAAGAAAGCTGTTTTTT.

Points on this clone: This sample includes further DNA sequences coding for the same CDR3. The chain has TRBV29-1 and TRBJ2-3; no clear D gene. CDR1 and CDR2 from the germline V gene are SQVTM and ANQGSEA. This CDR3 is built from 13 residues. The V end lost 4 bases, the J end lost 0 bases, and 8 bases lay between the germline ends. The CDR3, as DNA: TGCAGCGTTGTAGGGCGGAGCACAGATACGCAGTATTTT. Translated, it gives CSVVGRSTDTQYF.

The V and J genes are TRBV7-8 and TRBJ2-5; D is possibly TRBD2 (6 bases). CDR1 is SGHVS and CDR2 is FQNEAQ in the germline V gene. The CDR3 sequence is 13 residues long. Trimming stripped 5 bases from V and 4 bases from J, with 11 bases between. The CDR3, as DNA: TGTGCCAGCAGCAGGGCGGAGGGAGAGACCCAGTACTTC. Translation: CASSRAEGETQYF.

The CDR3 region is CSVDGQGWGNTEAFF. CDR3 in DNA: TGCAGCGTTGATGGACAGGGGTGGGGGAACACTGAAGCTTTCTTT. The rearrangement joins TRBV29-1 to TRBJ1-1; 9 bases map to TRBD1. This CDR3 comprises 15 residues. Germline trimming cut 3 bases from V and 1 base from J; bases unmatched to any gene: 6. Germline-derived CDR1 and CDR2 are SQVTM and ANQGSEA. The variable domain in full, completed from reference TRBV29-1 and TRBJ1-1, reads SAVISQKPSRDICQRGTSLTIQCQVDSQVTMMFWYRQQPGQSLTLIATANQGSEATYESGFVIDKFPISRPNLTFSTLTVSNMSPEDSSIYLCSVDGQGWGNTEAFFGQGTRLTVV.

This chain uses TRBV5-4 with TRBJ2-5; D possibly corresponds to TRBD2 (5 bases). The germline V and J ends were trimmed by 4 bases and 4 bases, with 17 bases remaining between them. CDR1 SGHNT and CDR2 YYREEE come from the germline V gene (reference sequence). The CDR3 has 15 residues. Here the CDR3 DNA reads TGTGCCAGCAGCACGAGAGGGATTTCAGGAGAGACCCAGTACTTC. This encodes CASSTRGISGETQYF.

This clone has only one observation. The rearrangement links TRBV6-5 to TRBJ2-7; TRBD1 is a possible D gene (6 bases). V gave up 0 bases and J gave up 5 bases, with 14 bases separating them. CDR1 and CDR2 (germline): MNHEY, SVGAGI. This CDR3 has 15 residues. The CDR3 region is CASSYSAAGDDEQYF. The CDR3 coding sequence is TGTGCCAGCAGTTACTCAGCCGCAGGGGACGACGAGCAGTACTTC.

This clone was counted only a few times. The genes are TRBV11-3 and TRBJ1-1; 8 nucleotides line up with TRBD1. There are 17 residues in the CDR3. Germline loops: CDR1 SGHNT, CDR2 YENEEA. V trimming: 1 base; J trimming: 4 bases; junction bases outside the gene matches: 11. CDR3 nucleotide sequence: TGTGCCAGCAGCTTAGGCCAAGGGGCAGGGGGCATCACTGAAGCTTTCTTT. It encodes CASSLGQGAGGITEAFF.

This clone appeared a few times. The V and J genes are TRBV29-1 and TRBJ2-3, with a weak D call TRBD1 (6 bases). Germline V gene data show CDR1 as SQVTM and CDR2 as ANQGSEA. The germline V and J ends were trimmed by 6 bases and 2 bases, with 12 bases remaining between them. This CDR3 spans 13 amino acids. CDR3 amino acids: CSVKGHLTDTQYF. Written as DNA, the CDR3 is TGCAGCGTGAAGGGACACCTCACAGATACGCAGTATTTT.

In regard to this clone: A single base separates this from a much larger clone, so it may be a read error. Other DNA variants within this sample encode the same CDR3. This chain joins TRBV7-2 and TRBJ2-3; unclear D gene. The CDR3 contains 12 residues. V shed 1 base and J shed 6 bases, with 5 bases lying between them. Germline V gene lookup returns CDR1 SGHTA and CDR2 FQGNSA. CDR3: CASSLGTDTQYF. Here the CDR3 DNA reads TGTGCCAGCAGCTTAGGTACCGATACGCAGTATTTT.

This clone was counted only a few times. The chain combines TRBV4-1 with TRBJ2-7; 7 bases fit TRBD2. The junction had 4 bases not matched to a gene; V was cut back by 4 bases and J by 7 bases. This CDR3 region has 12 residues. The germline V gene encodes CDR1 MGHRA and CDR2 YSYEKL. The CDR3 sequence is CASSPPGREQYF. The DNA for the CDR3 is TGCGCCAGCAGCCCCCCCGGGAGGGAGCAGTACTTC.

As concerns this clone: The same CDR3 is also encoded by other DNA sequences in this sample. The J gene is TRBJ1-3, the V gene TRBV28; D unresolved. CDR1 is MDHEN, CDR2 SYDVKM, per germline. The CDR3 totals 14 residues. The V and J ends lost 3 bases and 2 bases respectively, with 8 bases between them. This CDR3 reads CASSLSGTGNTIYF. Written as DNA, the CDR3 is TGTGCCAGCAGTTTGTCGGGAACTGGAAACACCATATATTTT.

This chain uses TRBV25-1 with TRBJ1-5; D is ambiguous. The CDR3 length is 15 residues. The V end lost 10 bases, the J end lost 0 bases, and 16 bases lay between the germline ends. CDR1 and CDR2 from the germline V gene are MGHDK and SYGVNS. CDR3 nucleotide sequence: TGTGCCATCCTTTTGACCCCGTATAGCAATCAGCCCCAGCATTTT. Translation gives CAILLTPYSNQPQHF.

V is TRBV10-3 and J is TRBJ2-5; perhaps D is TRBD1 or TRBD2 (7 bases each). V lost 10 bases to trimming and J lost 2 bases, with 17 bases between them. Germline CDR1 ENHRY, CDR2 SYGVKD. This CDR3 is built from 14 residues. CDR3 sequence reads: CATRQGGDQETQYF. The CDR3 DNA reads TGTGCCACTCGACAGGGAGGGGATCAAGAGACCCAGTACTTC.

This chain uses TRBV11-2 with TRBJ2-7; D call uncertain. This CDR3 is built from 14 residues. CDR1 is SGHAT and CDR2 is FQNNGV in the germline V gene. V lost 5 bases, J lost 4 bases, and 15 bases lay in between. Here the CDR3 reads CASSLQSAGYEQYF. DNA for the CDR3: TGTGCCAGCAGCCTCCAATCTGCTGGTTACGAGCAGTACTTC.

This clone was counted between two and nine times. This specimen includes other DNA sequences encoding the same CDR3. The rearrangement links TRBV29-1 to TRBJ1-1; D call uncertain. Trimming removed 4 bases from V and 3 bases from J, with 3 bases in between. CDR1 and CDR2 from the germline V gene are SQVTM and ANQGSEA. The CDR3 has 10 amino acids. The CDR3 coding sequence is TGCAGCGTTGCCGACACTGAAGCTTTCTTT. Amino acids: CSVADTEAFF.

This clone was picked up one time. CDR3 DNA: TGTGCTAGTGGGCGCGGGGAGACCCAGTACTTC. Its translation: CASGRGETQYF. J is TRBJ2-5 and V is TRBV12-5; TRBD2 is a possible D gene (5 bases). The CDR3 has 11 amino acids. Germline V gene lookup returns CDR1 LGHNT and CDR2 FRNRAP. Trimming cost V 6 bases and J 5 bases, with 7 bases left between them.

Comments on this clone: This specimen includes other DNA sequences encoding the same CDR3. The chain has TRBV29-1 and TRBJ1-2; 9 bases match TRBD1. The length of the CDR3 is 12 residues. V was clipped by 6 bases and J by 6 bases; unmatched bases: 5. Germline V lookup: CDR1 SQVTM, CDR2 ANQGSEA. The DNA for the CDR3 is TGCAGCGTCGAGGGACAGGGTAATGGCTACACCTTC. It specifies CSVEGQGNGYTF.

The chain is built from TRBV7-2 and TRBJ2-2; the D is unclear. Trimming shortened V by 1 base and J by 0 bases, and 9 bases separated the two germline ends. The germline V gene has CDR1 SGHTA and CDR2 FQGNSA. The length of the CDR3 is 16 residues. CDR3 coding DNA: TGTGCCAGCAGCTTAGAGTTGGTTTCGAACACCGGGGAGCTGTTTTTT. This sequence encodes CASSLELVSNTGELFF.